Listed below are T cell receptor beta chains from one sample, sequenced in a study of OX40 agonist ivuxolimab in advanced cancers. Produced via immunoSEQ multiplex PCR; TCRdb's table is partial and in-frame only. Of around 90,000 clones listed, about 93% are singletons. The sequencing used CD4+ or CD8+ T cells sorted from blood, collected in a trial of the OX40 agonist ivuxolimab. Source of these receptors: an adult with an advanced solid tumor such as melanoma, head and neck, liver or kidney cancer. CDR3s include the opening cysteine and the closing phenylalanine or tryptophan. A D gene is named only where the DNA matches it firmly. Size is omitted from some rows. Given values are once, few, many or a class for expanded clones.

cdr3_length	v_call	j_call	d_call	clone_size	cdr3_aa	cdr3_nt
16	TRBV10-2	TRBJ2-4	-	-	CASSGVTEGAKNIQYF	TGCGCCAGCAGTGGGGTCACCGAGGGGGCCAAAAACATTCAGTACTTC
15	TRBV7-9	TRBJ2-1	-	-	CASSEQVRSYNEQFF	TGTGCCAGCAGCGAACAGGTCCGCTCCTACAATGAGCAGTTCTTC
15	TRBV28	TRBJ2-2	-	-	CASRLSGPGSGELFF	TGTGCCAGCAGACTCTCGGGGCCCGGGTCCGGGGAGCTGTTTTTT
15	TRBV6-1	TRBJ2-2	TRBD2	-	CASRLAGVNTGELFF	TGTGCCAGCAGACTAGCGGGAGTGAACACCGGGGAGCTGTTTTTT
17	TRBV4-1	TRBJ2-3	TRBD2	-	CASSQGPQRGSTDTQYF	TGCGCCAGCAGCCAAGGTCCGCAGCGGGGGAGCACAGATACGCAGTATTTT
16	TRBV6-6	TRBJ2-1	TRBD2	-	CASSSPGTSGRNEQFF	TGTGCCAGCAGTTCCCCCGGGACTAGCGGGAGGAATGAGCAGTTCTTC
14	TRBV30	TRBJ2-3	-	-	CAWSVGGSTDTQYF	TGTGCCTGGAGTGTTGGAGGGAGCACAGATACGCAGTATTTT
14	TRBV2	TRBJ2-2	-	-	CASLQPTRTGELFF	TGTGCCAGCTTACAGCCTACCCGAACCGGGGAGCTGTTTTTT
11	TRBV19	TRBJ1-5	-	-	CASSSSGSQHF	TGTGCCAGTAGTAGCTCCGGGTCCCAGCATTTT
13	TRBV19	TRBJ1-5	-	-	CASSISPPQPQHF	TGTGCCAGTAGTATAAGTCCCCCTCAGCCCCAGCATTTT
15	TRBV4-2	TRBJ1-6	TRBD1	-	CASRKQGADNSPLHF	TGTGCCAGCAGGAAACAGGGGGCGGATAATTCACCCCTCCACTTT
17	TRBV4-3	TRBJ2-3	TRBD2	-	CASSQDWTSGSADTQYF	TGCGCCAGCAGCCAAGATTGGACTAGCGGGAGCGCAGATACGCAGTATTTT
13	TRBV10-1	TRBJ2-5	-	-	CASSPSPQETQYF	TGCGCCAGCAGCCCCTCGCCACAAGAGACCCAGTACTTC
13	TRBV7-2	TRBJ2-3	-	-	CASSFTDKDTQYF	TGTGCCAGCAGCTTTACGGACAAAGATACGCAGTATTTT
13	TRBV7-9	TRBJ2-3	-	-	CASASGWADTQYF	TGTGCCAGCGCCTCCGGTTGGGCAGATACGCAGTATTTT
14	TRBV6-6	TRBJ2-7	TRBD2	-	CASSVGLAGDEQYF	TGTGCCAGCAGTGTGGGCCTAGCGGGAGACGAGCAGTACTTC
14	TRBV19	TRBJ2-3	TRBD2	once	CASTTGRGPPTQYF	TGTGCCAGTACGACCGGGAGGGGACCGCCCACGCAGTATTTT
14	TRBV7-2	TRBJ2-7	-	-	CASSQGWAGYEQYF	TGTGCCAGCAGCCAAGGGTGGGCTGGCTACGAGCAGTACTTC
16	TRBV7-9	TRBJ2-2	-	-	CASSQKGVSGTGELFF	TGTGCCAGCAGCCAAAAGGGGGTGTCGGGCACCGGGGAGCTGTTTTTT
14	TRBV18	TRBJ1-1	-	-	CASSPMAGNTEAFF	TGTGCCAGCTCACCAATGGCAGGGAACACTGAAGCTTTCTTT
16	TRBV5-4	TRBJ1-6	TRBD1	once	CASSLETGLLRSPLHF	TGTGCCAGCAGCTTGGAGACAGGGTTATTGAGATCACCCCTCCACTTT
14	TRBV5-6	TRBJ2-5	-	-	CASSSWTEEETQYF	TGTGCCAGCAGCTCCTGGACAGAAGAAGAGACCCAGTACTTC
15	TRBV7-9	TRBJ1-2	TRBD1	-	CASSILTGGANGYTF	TGTGCCAGCAGCATCCTGACAGGGGGCGCCAATGGCTACACCTTC
11	TRBV20-1	TRBJ2-5	-	-	CSAWSSKTQYF	TGCAGTGCTTGGAGTAGCAAGACCCAGTACTTC
14	TRBV28	TRBJ2-7	-	-	CASRTSPPVDEQYF	TGTGCCAGCAGAACTTCTCCACCCGTGGACGAGCAGTACTTC
16	TRBV7-8	TRBJ1-5	-	-	CASSLGTAAVNQPQHF	TGTGCCAGCAGCTTAGGGACAGCGGCTGTTAATCAGCCCCAGCATTTT
9	TRBV7-3	TRBJ2-7	-	-	CARQYEQYF	TGTGCCAGGCAATACGAGCAGTACTTC
14	TRBV6-5	TRBJ1-2	TRBD1	-	CASSYSQGAYGYTF	TGTGCCAGCAGTTACTCACAGGGGGCGTATGGCTACACCTTC
13	TRBV5-4	TRBJ2-5	-	-	CASSLARGETQYF	TGTGCCAGCAGCTTGGCGCGGGGAGAGACCCAGTACTTC
17	TRBV4-1	TRBJ1-5	-	-	CASSQDFRRTDYQPQHF	TGCGCCAGCAGCCAAGATTTTAGGAGGACAGACTATCAGCCCCAGCATTTT
13	TRBV6-6	TRBJ2-1	-	-	CASTFSLASEQFF	TGTGCCAGCACCTTCTCCTTAGCCAGCGAGCAGTTCTTC
17	TRBV27	TRBJ2-6	-	-	CASSLRAGVSGANVLTF	TGTGCCAGCAGTTTGAGGGCAGGGGTCTCTGGGGCCAACGTCCTGACTTTC
15	TRBV12-1	TRBJ2-5	-	-	CASKNVAGSRETQYF	TGTGCCAGCAAGAATGTAGCGGGAAGTAGAGAGACCCAGTACTTC
12	TRBV2	TRBJ2-5	TRBD1	-	CASSGQGSAQYF	TGTGCCAGCAGCGGACAGGGGTCGGCCCAGTACTTC
15	TRBV19	TRBJ2-7	-	-	CASSIDPGSSYEQYF	TGTGCCAGTAGTATAGACCCCGGATCGAGCTACGAGCAGTACTTC
16	TRBV10-1	TRBJ2-3	TRBD2	-	CASSEAGTSVTDTQYF	TGCGCCAGCAGTGAAGCCGGGACTAGCGTAACAGATACGCAGTATTTT
12	TRBV14	TRBJ1-4	-	once	CASSWSSEKLFF	TGTGCCAGCAGTTGGAGTAGCGAAAAACTGTTTTTT
17	TRBV18	TRBJ2-1	TRBD1	-	CASSPPLGQGADNEQFF	TGTGCCAGCTCACCACCGTTGGGACAGGGGGCGGACAATGAGCAGTTCTTC
19	TRBV19	TRBJ2-1	TRBD2	-	CASSIGGLAVLSSYNEQFF	TGTGCCAGTAGTATTGGCGGACTAGCGGTACTGAGCTCCTACAATGAGCAGTTCTTC
15	TRBV4-2	TRBJ1-1	-	-	CASSQDLGGRAEAFF	TGTGCCAGCAGCCAAGATTTGGGGGGGAGAGCTGAAGCTTTCTTT
14	TRBV6-1	TRBJ1-2	TRBD1	-	CASSPDRGTYGYTF	TGTGCCAGCAGCCCGGACAGGGGCACCTATGGCTACACCTTC
13	TRBV6-1	TRBJ2-3	TRBD1	-	CATHRDRSDTQYF	TGTGCCACCCATCGGGACAGATCAGATACGCAGTATTTT
16	TRBV7-9	TRBJ1-3	-	-	CASRSSWGSSGNTIYF	TGTGCCAGCCGGAGTTCGTGGGGCAGTTCTGGAAACACCATATATTTT
15	TRBV19	TRBJ1-5	TRBD1	few	CASTDQGGAGQPQHF	TGTGCCAGTACCGACCAAGGGGGCGCAGGTCAGCCCCAGCATTTT
15	TRBV19	TRBJ2-1	TRBD2	-	CASSPGLAGVNEQFF	TGTGCCAGTAGCCCGGGACTAGCGGGAGTAAATGAGCAGTTCTTC
16	TRBV7-6	TRBJ2-5	TRBD2	-	CASSLEASSGGETQYF	TGTGCCAGCAGCTTAGAGGCGTCTAGCGGTGGAGAGACCCAGTACTTC
13	TRBV28	TRBJ1-6	-	-	CATRREYNSPLHF	TGTGCCACCCGCAGGGAGTATAATTCACCCCTCCACTTT
15	TRBV6-1	TRBJ1-5	TRBD1	once	CASRGTGYSNQPQHF	TGTGCCAGCAGGGGGACAGGATATAGCAATCAGCCCCAGCATTTT
14	TRBV5-4	TRBJ2-7	TRBD2	-	CASSLADAGEQQYF	TGTGCCAGCAGCTTGGCGGACGCGGGAGAACAGCAGTACTTC
15	TRBV11-2	TRBJ2-5	-	-	CASSDWMRSQETQYF	TGTGCCAGCAGCGATTGGATGCGGAGCCAAGAGACCCAGTACTTC
17	TRBV7-6	TRBJ2-1	TRBD1	once	CASSSSGTGPIHNEQFF	TGTGCCAGCAGCTCTTCCGGGACAGGGCCTATTCACAATGAGCAGTTCTTC
15	TRBV6-1	TRBJ1-5	-	-	CASSGATGLDQPQHF	TGTGCCAGCTCCGGGGCCACCGGGCTGGATCAGCCCCAGCATTTT
15	TRBV11-1	TRBJ2-5	TRBD2	-	CASRIGTSGMGTQYF	TGTGCCAGCAGAATAGGGACTAGCGGGATGGGGACCCAGTACTTC
13	TRBV28	TRBJ2-1	TRBD2	-	CASAGGSYNEQFF	TGTGCCAGTGCCGGGGGGTCCTACAATGAGCAGTTCTTC
15	TRBV19	TRBJ2-2	-	-	CASSIDQVGTGELFF	TGTGCCAGTAGTATAGATCAAGTGGGCACCGGGGAGCTGTTTTTT
14	TRBV5-1	TRBJ1-4	-	-	CASSLRGFNEKLFF	TGCGCCAGCAGCTTGAGGGGGTTCAATGAAAAACTGTTTTTT